The TCR beta chain under discussion was sequenced for a study of control samples from healthy donors and cancer patients (TCRdb year 2020). The library was prepared using the immunoSEQ multiplex PCR assay. TCRdb took this table from immuneACCESS and kept in-frame rearrangements with V and J called. Such tables lack part of the clones; where checked against another copy, unresolved V genes explain under half of the gap, and the rest is unexplained. The sample table shows roughly 100,000 clones, and 75% to 90% are seen once. The top ten constitute about a fifth of the sample. About this clone itself: Its specific antigen is unknown. The sample holds no much larger clone one base away, and base qualities are not on file.

The source material was PBMCs. This TCR was sampled from a man in his fifties or sixties with lung cancer.

The DNA sequence reads TGTGCCAGCAGTTCGACGGCCTATCAGCCCCAGCATTTT. The resulting protein is CASSSTAYQPQHF. The V and J segments used are TRBV6-5 and TRBJ1-5; the D gene is not confidently resolved. V is shortened by 4 bases, J by 5 bases, and the region joining them spans 9 bases. Spanning cysteine to phenylalanine, the CDR3 consists of 13 amino acids. Only CDR3 DNA is held: 39 bases, read in frame from base 1. As encoded in the germline V gene, CDR1 is MNHEY while CDR2 is SVGAGI.